The count of the clone carrying this T cell receptor beta chain is one. The antigen remains undetermined. With 60 Vbeta and 13 Jbeta primers, the PCR was carried out. Clones were sequenced by immunoSEQ multiplex PCR, and TCRdb holds only the in-frame ones, with some missing. The sample comprises 95,000 to 130,000 clones, over 60% of which are singletons, and 3.5% to 4.5% rests with the top ten. The germline gives CDR1 SGHKS, CDR2 YYEKEE (reference sequence). V lost 4 bases, J lost 0 bases, and 11 bases lay in between. This CDR3 has 15 residues. This record comes from a study of cytomegalovirus exposure and HLA in healthy donors. Study-level points and caveats: In a later analysis, HLA-C alleles had the fewest associated TCRs, DRB1 alleles the most. Later work showed greater clonal expansion in HLA-associated TCR beta chains than in equally common others. A missense variant in DCLRE1C was later tied to TCR beta V- and J-gene trimming. Reportedly, a later analysis found an Asian-associated ancestry cluster had fewer N-insertions than the approximately 670-donor mean.

The source material was PBMCs. This sequence was found in a man aged 30-40 years in good health and CMV-seropositive. The chain combines TRBV5-5 with TRBJ1-3; D may be TRBD1 (5 bases). The CDR3 sequence is CASSLDRASGNTIYF. The DNA for the CDR3 is TGTGCCAGCAGCCTTGACAGAGCCTCTGGAAACACCATATATTTT. Together with reference TRBV5-5 and TRBJ1-3, the CDR3 gives the full variable domain: DAGVTQSPTHLIKTRGQQVTLRCSPISGHKSVSWYQQVLGQGPQFIFQYYEKEERGRGNFPDRFSARQFPNYSSELNVNALLLGDSALYLCASSLDRASGNTIYFGEGSWLTVV.